Each of the 21 T cell receptor beta chains below was sequenced from the same sample in a study of blood T cell repertoires in COVID-19. Measured with immunoSEQ multiplex PCR; TCRdb has only the in-frame clones, and not every one. The table has about 170,000 clones, around 82% seen once. Sequenced sample: peripheral blood. The receptors stem from a man older than 75 with COVID-19, enrolled during active disease.

The chain joins TRBV12-5 to TRBJ1-1; D remains ambiguous. CDR1 and CDR2 from the germline V gene are LGHNT and FRNRAP. The V gene lost 1 base and the J gene lost 5 bases, with 14 bases spanning the gap. The CDR3 is 15 amino acids. The CDR3 nucleotides are TGTGCTAGTGGTTTGGGCTATAGGAGGCGGACTGAAGCTTTCTTT. Its protein is CASGLGYRRRTEAFF.

The rearrangement links TRBV6-2 or TRBV6-3 to TRBJ1-4; D might be TRBD1 (5 bases). The CDR3 covers 16 residues. The germline gives CDR1 MNHEY, CDR2 SVGEGT. V was trimmed by 5 bases and J by 0 bases, leaving 13 bases between them. The CDR3 region has the DNA TGTGCCAGCAGTACCGCCAGGGTTGCAACTAATGAAAAACTGTTTTTT. It is translated as CASSTARVATNEKLFF.

The J gene is TRBJ1-3, the V gene TRBV28, with D possibly TRBD1 on 5 matching bases. The CDR3 runs 14 residues. V lost 7 bases and J lost 2, with 12 bases in between. Germline lookup yields CDR1 MDHEN and CDR2 SYDVKM. CDR3 sequence reads: CASILGGAGNTIYF. CDR3 nucleotides: TGTGCCAGCATCCTCGGAGGGGCTGGAAACACCATATATTTT.

This clone was picked up a small number of times. This chain joins TRBV5-1 and TRBJ2-1, with 8 bases lining up with TRBD2. The CDR3 runs 17 residues. Germline CDR1 reads SGHRS; CDR2 reads YFSETQ. V was pared by 3 bases and J by 2 bases, with 10 bases of the junction left unmatched. The CDR3 DNA follows: TGCGCCAGCAGCTCCCCCGCGGGGGGACTCCCCTACAATGAGCAGTTCTTC. Its protein product is CASSSPAGGLPYNEQFF.

The chain is built from TRBV4-2 and TRBJ2-4, with D tentatively TRBD1 (6 bases). The V gene's germline CDR1 is LGHNA and CDR2 YNFKEQ. This CDR3 is 13 amino acids long. The V end was cut by 3 bases, the J end by 8 bases, with 11 bases between. CDR3 sequence (DNA): TGTGCCAGCAGCCACGGGACACGTGACATTCAGTACTTC. It specifies CASSHGTRDIQYF.

This chain's CDR3 is CASSSGQTINYGYTF. The CDR3 DNA follows: TGTGCCAGCTCATCGGGACAGACCATTAACTATGGCTACACCTTC. The rearrangement links TRBV18 to TRBJ1-2; 7 positions agree with TRBD1. V shed 5 bases and J 1 base; nucleotides not matched to a gene: 7. CDR1 and CDR2 from the germline V gene are KGHSH and LQKENI. CDR3 size: 15 residues.

Only a few counts were recorded for this clone. The chain uses TRBV5-1 and TRBJ2-1, with 9 bases fitting TRBD2. V shed 7 bases, J shed 2 bases, and the junction held 7 bases outside the gene matches. The CDR3 is 15 amino acids. Per the germline V gene, CDR1 is SGHRS and CDR2 is YFSETQ. The CDR3 DNA reads as TGCGCCAGCTATATGCGGGGGGGCCCCTACAATGAGCAGTTCTTC. As protein: CASYMRGGPYNEQFF. Filled out from reference TRBV5-1 and TRBJ2-1, the complete variable domain reads KAGVTQTPRYLIKTRGQQVTLSCSPISGHRSVSWYQQTPGQGLQFLFEYFSETQRNKGNFPGRFSGRQFSNSRSEMNVSTLELGDSALYLCASYMRGGPYNEQFFGPGTRLTVL.

The V and J genes are TRBV12-5 and TRBJ1-5, with 7 bases aligning to TRBD1. Germline CDR1 and CDR2: LGHNT and FRNRAP. The ends lost 10 bases at V and 3 bases at J; junction bases unmatched: 9. This CDR3 has 14 amino acids. This chain's CDR3 is CATTGASVNQPQHF. The CDR3 region has the DNA TGTGCTACTACAGGGGCTTCGGTCAATCAGCCCCAGCATTTT. Supplemented by reference TRBV12-5 and TRBJ1-5, the full variable domain reads DARVTQTPRHKVTEMGQEVTMRCQPILGHNTVFWYRQTMMQGLELLAYFRNRAPLDDSGMPKDRFSAEMPDATLATLKIQPSEPRDSAVYFCATTGASVNQPQHFGDGTRLSIL.

This clone occurred a few times. V and J are TRBV28 and TRBJ1-3; TRBD1 agrees at 11 bases. V shed 6 bases, J shed 4 bases, and the junction held 2 bases outside the gene matches. Per the germline V gene, CDR1 is MDHEN and CDR2 is SYDVKM. The CDR3 is 14 residues long. The CDR3 DNA sequence: TGTGCCAGCAGCGGACAGGGGGCGGGAAACACCATATATTTT. Its protein product is CASSGQGAGNTIYF.

The genes are TRBV5-1 and TRBJ2-2; 9 bases line up with TRBD1. CDR3 length: 15 residues. CDR1 and CDR2 from the germline V gene are SGHRS and YFSETQ. V trimming: 4 bases; J trimming: 1 base; junction bases outside the gene matches: 2. CDR3 bases: TGCGCCAGCAGCGGGACAGGGATGAACACCGGGGAGCTGTTTTTT. Its translation is CASSGTGMNTGELFF.

This clone was found a few times. This chain connects TRBV29-1 to TRBJ2-2, with TRBD1 identical over 7 bases. Losses at the gene ends were 6 bases for V and 4 bases for J; bases not matched to a gene: 8. Germline V gene lookup returns CDR1 SQVTM and CDR2 ANQGSEA. The CDR3 runs 14 residues. DNA of the CDR3: TGCAGCGTGGGGGAGACAGGGCTCACCGGGGAGCTGTTTTTT. This encodes CSVGETGLTGELFF.

The chain uses TRBV5-5 and TRBJ1-4, with 9 positions matching TRBD1. V shed 3 bases, J shed 4 bases, and the junction held 10 bases outside the gene matches. The CDR3 runs 17 residues. Germline CDR1 is SGHKS and CDR2 is YYEKEE (reference sequence). As DNA, the CDR3 is TGTGCCAGCAGCTCCACTCTACTGACAGGGGGTAATGAAAAACTGTTTTTT. Residues: CASSSTLLTGGNEKLFF.

The rearrangement joins TRBV5-1 to TRBJ2-1, with 11 bases lining up with TRBD2. Germline CDR1 SGHRS, CDR2 YFSETQ. This CDR3 has 15 amino acids. After removal of 1 base from V and 7 bases from J, the junction contained 4 bases not matched to a gene. CDR3 sequence: CASSLRTSGGNEQFF. The CDR3 DNA reads as TGCGCCAGCAGCTTGCGAACTAGCGGGGGAAATGAGCAGTTCTTC.

CDR3 region: CASSYRGRDFGSPLHF. CDR3 nucleotide sequence: TGTGCCAGCAGTTACAGGGGGCGCGATTTTGGTTCACCCCTCCACTTT. The genes are TRBV7-3 and TRBJ1-6, with TRBD1 matching over 9 bases. Germline assignment: CDR1 SGHTA and CDR2 FQGTGA. The V segment lost 6 bases and the J segment 9 bases; nucleotides outside the gene matches: 12. This CDR3 comprises 16 residues.

The chain recombines TRBV3-1 (or the pseudogene TRBV3-2) with TRBJ1-1, with a tentative D call TRBD1 (6 bases). The germline gives CDR1 LGHDT, CDR2 YNNKEL (reference sequence). V was shortened by 5 bases and J by 4 bases, with 14 bases between the two germline ends. There are 14 residues in the CDR3. The CDR3 region is CASSYQGHGTEAFF. CDR3 nucleotide sequence: TGTGCCAGCAGCTACCAGGGGCACGGCACTGAAGCTTTCTTT.

The chain uses TRBV19 and TRBJ1-2, with TRBD1 identical over 8 bases. Unmatched junction bases numbered 5, after V lost 3 bases and J lost 2 bases. From germline, CDR1 is LNHDA and CDR2 SQIVND (reference sequence). The CDR3 is 15 amino acids. The CDR3 DNA reads TGTGCCAGTAGTATTGGACAGGGAGGAAACTATGGCTACACCTTC. Amino acids: CASSIGQGGNYGYTF.

This chain uses TRBV25-1 with TRBJ1-1; D is possibly TRBD1 (5 bases). Germline V gene data show CDR1 as MGHDK and CDR2 as SYGVNS. V lost 3 bases to trimming and J lost 0 bases, with 11 bases between them. This CDR3 comprises 15 residues. CDR3: CASSDYRGLNTEAFF. CDR3 sequence (DNA): TGTGCCAGCAGTGATTATAGGGGTTTGAACACTGAAGCTTTCTTT.

This sequence joins TRBV7-9 and TRBJ1-1; tentatively, D is TRBD1 (6 bases). The V end was cut by 5 bases, the J end by 1 base, with 8 bases between. Looked up from germline, CDR1 is SEHNR and CDR2 is FQNEAQ (reference sequence). The CDR3 sequence is 13 residues long. The chain's CDR3 is CASSVQGNTEAFF. CDR3 DNA: TGTGCCAGCAGCGTACAGGGGAACACTGAAGCTTTCTTT.

For this clone: Other DNA sequences in this specimen translate into the identical CDR3. The J gene is TRBJ1-2, the V gene TRBV5-1; 7 nucleotides agree with TRBD1. The V gene's germline CDR1 is SGHRS and CDR2 YFSETQ. The CDR3 contains 14 residues. The trim removed 3 bases at V and 0 bases at J, leaving 2 bases unmatched. Written as DNA, the CDR3 is TGCGCCAGCAGCTCTGGACAGGCTAACTATGGCTACACCTTC. It yields the protein CASSSGQANYGYTF.

V usage is TRBV3-1 (or the pseudogene TRBV3-2) and J usage is TRBJ2-7; D gene ambiguous. Germline values: CDR1 LGHDT, CDR2 YNNKEL (reference sequence). This CDR3 spans 12 amino acids. Trimming left V 0 bases short and J 3 bases short, with 3 bases between. The CDR3 DNA sequence: TGTGCCAGCAGCCAAGATCTCTACGAGCAGTACTTC. It is translated as CASSQDLYEQYF.

This rearrangement joins TRBV5-1 to TRBJ1-3; 12 bases map to TRBD1. The CDR3 length is 15 residues. V lost 5 bases and J lost 4; bases outside the gene matches: 4. The germline gives CDR1 SGHRS, CDR2 YFSETQ. The CDR3 DNA follows: TGCGCCAGCAGACCTGGGACAGGGGGCGGAAACACCATATATTTT. It yields the protein CASRPGTGGGNTIYF.